Each of the 25 T cell receptor beta chains below was sequenced from the same sample in a study of cytomegalovirus exposure and HLA in healthy donors. It was with 60 Vbeta and 13 Jbeta primers that the PCR ran. Repertoires were generated with immunoSEQ multiplex PCR, while TCRdb's copy carries only in-frame clones and drops some. This table has 100,000 to 150,000 clones, 65% to 80% appearing once. Material for sequencing was PBMCs. Every receptor here comes from a woman in her forties in good health and CMV-seronegative.

The rearrangement joins TRBV4-2 to TRBJ1-2; D gene uncertain. Between the trimmed V and J ends, which lost 1 base and 5 bases, there was a span of 11 bases. The length of the CDR3 is 14 residues. Germline assignment: CDR1 LGHNA and CDR2 YNFKEQ. CDR3 loop: CASSQGDSAYGYTF. In nucleotides, the CDR3 is TGTGCCAGCAGCCAAGGCGACTCGGCTTATGGCTACACCTTC.

The V call is TRBV5-1, the J call TRBJ1-3; D unclear. Germline V gene data show CDR1 as SGHRS and CDR2 as YFSETQ. Trimming removed 4 bases from V and 0 bases from J, with 8 bases in between. The length of the CDR3 is 14 residues. The CDR3 region has the DNA TGCGCCAGCAGCCGAGAGAGCTCTGGAAACACCATATATTTT. Encoded protein: CASSRESSGNTIYF.

The chain employs TRBV7-3 and TRBJ2-3; TRBD2 agrees at 7 bases. The CDR3 is made up of 14 amino acids. In germline, CDR1 is SGHTA, CDR2 FQGTGA. J gave up 3 bases and V 1 base, and 1 base lay outside the gene matches. CDR3 nucleotide sequence: TGTGCCAGCAGCTTAATGGGGGGGACAGATACGCAGTATTTT. Translating gives CASSLMGGTDTQYF.

The rearrangement links TRBV6-1 to TRBJ1-4; TRBD1 matches at 7 bases. Losses at the gene ends were 6 bases for V and 4 bases for J; bases not matched to a gene: 8. The germline V gene encodes CDR1 MNHNS and CDR2 SASEGT. CDR3 size: 15 residues. In nucleotides, the CDR3 is TGTGCCAGCAGCGAACCGGGACAGAGTAATGAAAAACTGTTTTTT. Residues: CASSEPGQSNEKLFF.

This chain links TRBV28 with TRBJ1-2; D possibly corresponds to TRBD1 (5 bases). The CDR3 has 15 residues. Germline loops: CDR1 MDHEN, CDR2 SYDVKM. Trimming stripped 4 bases from V and 6 bases from J, with 18 bases between. CDR3 coding DNA: TGTGCCAGCAGTTCTAGGGGCCAGGGTTACCATGGCTACACCTTC. Translating gives CASSSRGQGYHGYTF.

This clone is termed medium-sized. The chain couples TRBV7-9 to TRBJ1-4, with D tentatively TRBD1 (5 bases). Germline V gene sequence: CDR1 SEHNR, CDR2 FQNEAQ (reference sequence). The CDR3 spans 14 residues. The germline V and J ends were trimmed by 3 bases and 8 bases, with 13 bases remaining between them. The CDR3 here is CASSLSDNREKLFF. Written as DNA, the CDR3 is TGTGCCAGCAGCTTGTCGGACAATCGGGAAAAACTGTTTTTT. The full variable domain, its missing parts supplied by reference TRBV7-9 and TRBJ1-4, is DTGVSQNPRHKITKRGQNVTFRCDPISEHNRLYWYRQTLGQGPEFLTYFQNEAQLEKSRLLSDRFSAERPKGSFSTLEIQRTEQGDSAMYLCASSLSDNREKLFFGSGTQLSVL.

The chain couples TRBV28 to TRBJ2-5, with 7 bases lining up with TRBD1. The CDR3 runs 15 residues. CDR1 is MDHEN, CDR2 SYDVKM, per germline. Trimming removed 5 bases from V and 4 bases from J; junction bases left unmatched: 10. Here the CDR3 reads CASSLRQGEGETQYF. CDR3 DNA sequence: TGTGCCAGCAGTCTCCGACAGGGAGAAGGAGAGACCCAGTACTTC.

The chain uses TRBV5-1 and TRBJ2-3; the D is unclear. The CDR3 is 15 residues long. The ends were cut back, 0 bases at V and 2 bases at J, with 10 bases in the middle. Germline-derived CDR1 and CDR2 are SGHRS and YFSETQ. The CDR3 spells CASSLVQTNTDTQYF. The CDR3 bases are TGCGCCAGCAGCTTGGTACAGACCAACACAGATACGCAGTATTTT.

In this sample, this clone turned up once. CDR3 amino acids: CASSPGVRSGNTIYF. The CDR3 DNA reads as TGTGCCAGCAGCCCAGGGGTTCGGAGTGGAAACACCATATATTTT. The chain is built from TRBV7-9 and TRBJ1-3; D is possibly TRBD1 (6 bases). The CDR3 extends over 15 amino acids. CDR1 is SEHNR, CDR2 FQNEAQ, per germline (reference sequence). Trimming took 5 bases from V and 3 from J, leaving 14 bases between them.

The V gene is TRBV19, the J gene TRBJ1-1; D is perhaps TRBD1 (5 bases). This CDR3 is 16 amino acids long. CDR1 is LNHDA, CDR2 SQIVND, per germline (reference sequence). V gave up 4 bases and J gave up 0 bases, with 15 bases separating them. DNA for the CDR3: TGTGCCAGTAGTAGGGGGAGGAACTTCATGAACACTGAAGCTTTCTTT. It translates to CASSRGRNFMNTEAFF.

This clone occurred a few times. The chain employs TRBV6-1 and TRBJ2-2; 12 positions agree with TRBD2. J was trimmed by 1 base and V by 4 bases; bases with no gene match: 4. The CDR3 consists of 17 residues. Germline V CDR1 and CDR2: MNHNS, SASEGT. The chain's CDR3 is CASSGGLAGLNTGELFF. CDR3 in DNA: TGTGCCAGCAGTGGGGGACTAGCGGGCTTGAACACCGGGGAGCTGTTTTTT.

The chain has TRBV5-4 and TRBJ1-1; TRBD1 might be the D (6 bases). The CDR3 extends over 15 amino acids. V was cut by 4 bases and J by 0 bases, with 13 bases left in between. Germline CDR1 and CDR2: SGHNT and YYREEE (reference sequence). This CDR3 is CASSASGHLNTEAFF. In nucleotides, the CDR3 is TGTGCCAGCAGCGCTTCGGGACACCTGAACACTGAAGCTTTCTTT. Using reference TRBV5-4 and TRBJ1-1 for the parts outside the CDR3, the full variable domain is ETGVTQSPTHLIKTRGQQVTLRCSSQSGHNTVSWYQQALGQGPQFIFQYYREEENGRGNFPPRFSGLQFPNYSSELNVNALELDDSALYLCASSASGHLNTEAFFGQGTRLTVV.

This chain's CDR3 is CASSLRGNSYNEQFF. CDR3 nucleotides: TGTGCCAGCAGTTTAAGGGGGAACTCCTACAATGAGCAGTTCTTC. The chain has TRBV28 and TRBJ2-1, with D tentatively TRBD1 (6 bases). The CDR3 contains 15 residues. Germline V gene data show CDR1 as MDHEN and CDR2 as SYDVKM. Trimming removed 2 bases from V and 0 bases from J, with 8 bases in between.

The rearrangement joins TRBV18 to TRBJ1-1; no clear D gene. The germline gives CDR1 KGHSH, CDR2 LQKENI. V lost 2 bases, J lost 1 base, and 11 bases lay in between. This CDR3 region has 15 residues. The CDR3 DNA follows: TGTGCCAGCTCACCAAGGAGTTCGGAGAACACTGAAGCTTTCTTT. It translates to CASSPRSSENTEAFF.

Comments on this clone: Its ends do not fully match the called genes, so a read error is possible. This chain joins TRBV7-9 and TRBJ2-7; 7 bases match TRBD1. Germline CDR1 is SEHNR and CDR2 is FQNEAQ (reference sequence). The CDR3 runs to 15 residues. The CDR3 loop is CSSSLSRTGSYEQYF. For the CDR3, the DNA is TGTTCCAGCAGCTTAAGCCGGACAGGTTCCTACGAGCAGTACTTC.

The sample holds one count of this clone. The V call is TRBV15, the J call TRBJ2-1; 10 nucleotides agree with TRBD2. This CDR3 comprises 19 residues. The germline V gene encodes CDR1 LNHNV and CDR2 YYDKDF (reference sequence). V was clipped by 0 bases and J by 9 bases; unmatched bases: 17. In DNA, the CDR3 is TGTGCCACCAGCAGAGATTTGCTGGCATCCAGCGGGAGGGCGAGTGAGCAGTTCTTC. Translation gives CATSRDLLASSGRASEQFF.

This clone was recorded a few times. The CDR3 nucleotides are TGTGCCACCCGACTAGCGGGAGACACCGGGGAGCTGTTTTTT. Amino acid sequence: CATRLAGDTGELFF. The chain recombines TRBV27 with TRBJ2-2, with TRBD2 matching 12 bases. Looked up from germline, CDR1 is MNHEY and CDR2 is SMNVEV (reference sequence). Trimming at V came to 10 bases and at J to 3 bases, leaving 3 bases not matched to a gene. CDR3 length: 14 amino acids.

The J gene is TRBJ1-4, the V gene TRBV6-6; the match to TRBD1 covers 8 bases. Germline values: CDR1 MNHNY, CDR2 SVGAGI (reference sequence). The CDR3 length is 16 residues. Losses at the gene ends were 5 bases for V and 8 bases for J; bases not matched to a gene: 13. The CDR3 sequence is CASSLLPQGAGEKLFF. The CDR3 bases are TGTGCCAGCAGTCTCCTACCCCAGGGGGCTGGGGAAAAACTGTTTTTT.

V usage is TRBV7-2 and J usage is TRBJ2-1; 10 positions agree with TRBD2. V was clipped by 2 bases and J by 5 bases; unmatched bases: 3. This CDR3 region has 15 residues. The germline CDR1 and CDR2 sequences are SGHTA and FQGNSA. The CDR3 bases are TGTGCCAGCAGCTTAAAAGCGGGAGGGCACAATGAGCAGTTCTTC. Translating gives CASSLKAGGHNEQFF.

The count of this clone is one. The V gene is TRBV5-1, the J gene TRBJ2-2, with 12 bases aligning to TRBD2. The ends lost 5 bases at V and 6 bases at J; junction bases unmatched: 11. This CDR3 region has 17 residues. Germline V CDR1 and CDR2: SGHRS, YFSETQ. CDR3 region: CASSHGLLAGGPGELFF. The CDR3 DNA is TGCGCCAGCAGTCACGGACTTCTAGCGGGAGGGCCCGGGGAGCTGTTTTTT.

The genes are TRBV5-6 and TRBJ2-1, with 8 bases fitting TRBD2. The CDR3 length is 15 residues. Per the germline V gene, CDR1 is SGHDT and CDR2 is YYEEEE. Unmatched junction bases numbered 8, after V lost 3 bases and J lost 6 bases. For the CDR3, the DNA is TGTGCCAGCAGCTGGGGGGTAGCGGGAAGCAATGAGCAGTTCTTC. Its protein is CASSWGVAGSNEQFF. Variable domain in full (rest from reference TRBV5-6 and TRBJ2-1): DAGVTQSPTHLIKTRGQQVTLRCSPKSGHDTVSWYQQALGQGPQFIFQYYEEEERQRGNFPDRFSGHQFPNYSSELNVNALLLGDSALYLCASSWGVAGSNEQFFGPGTRLTVL.

The chain recombines TRBV11-2 with TRBJ2-1, with a possible D match to TRBD2 (5 bases). Per the germline V gene, CDR1 is SGHAT and CDR2 is FQNNGV. The CDR3 runs to 15 residues. The ends were cut back, 5 bases at V and 0 bases at J, with 11 bases in the middle. CDR3 residues: CASSRGGSSYNEQFF. CDR3 coding DNA: TGTGCCAGCAGCCGCGGAGGAAGCTCCTACAATGAGCAGTTCTTC.

There are a few counts of this clone. This chain links TRBV27 with TRBJ2-3; TRBD2 agrees at 7 bases. Germline assignment: CDR1 MNHEY and CDR2 SMNVEV (reference sequence). Trimming removed 5 bases from V and 2 bases from J; junction bases left unmatched: 10. The CDR3 has 16 residues. CDR3 nucleotide sequence: TGTGCCAGCAGTCCCCCCGGGGGGTTCTCCACAGATACGCAGTATTTT. It specifies CASSPPGGFSTDTQYF.

DNA for the CDR3: TGTGCCAGCAGTTACTCGAATGGACTAGCGGGGGTTGAGCAGTTCTTC. It yields the protein CASSYSNGLAGVEQFF. The chain employs TRBV6-5 and TRBJ2-1, with 13 bases fitting TRBD2. The CDR3 contains 16 residues. V lost 0 bases and J lost 9; bases outside the gene matches: 5. Germline V gene sequence: CDR1 MNHEY, CDR2 SVGAGI.

The V gene is TRBV19, the J gene TRBJ1-5; 9 bases are a match to TRBD1. Germline lookup yields CDR1 LNHDA and CDR2 SQIVND (reference sequence). CDR3 length: 14 residues. This CDR3 is CACAGTGGAQPQHF. CDR3 sequence (DNA): TGTGCGTGCGCCGGCACAGGGGGCGCACAGCCCCAGCATTTT. Variable domain in full (rest from reference TRBV19 and TRBJ1-5): DGGITQSPKYLFRKEGQNVTLSCEQNLNHDAMYWYRQDPGQGLRLIYYSQIVNDFQKGDIAEGYSVSREKKESFPLTVTSAQKNPTAFYLCACAGTGGAQPQHFGDGTRLSIL.